The 15 T cell receptor beta chains below were found in one sample sequenced in a study of CD8 T cells in Susac syndrome. The RNA input was 0.5 to 1 ug, and it was reverse transcribed with random hexamers. TCRdb ran MiXCR on the immunoSEQ multiplex PCR reads and lists one entry per CDR3 protein. The sample has 130,000 or so distinct CDR3 sequences; over 80% are singletons. Input material: CD8+ T cells from PBMCs. Every receptor here comes from a human donor with multiple sclerosis.

This chain's CDR3 is CASSLNGVLYEQYF. The CDR3 nucleotides read TGTGCCAGCAGCTTGAATGGGGTTCTCTACGAGCAGTACTTC. The genes are TRBV5-5 and TRBJ2-7, with D unresolved. V dropped 1 base and J dropped 3 bases, with 11 bases sitting between them. Per germline, CDR1 SGHKS and CDR2 YYEKEE (reference sequence). The CDR3 length is 14 residues.

About this clonotype: The conserved closing phenylalanine or tryptophan is absent in this CDR3, likely reflecting a read error. V is TRBV13 and J is TRBJ2-5; no clear D gene. CDR1 is PRHDT, CDR2 FYEKMQ, per germline (reference sequence). CDR3 length equals 11 residues. V dropped 5 bases and J dropped 1 base, with 2 bases sitting between them. The CDR3 DNA reads as TGTGCCAGCAGCCGCCAAGAGACCCAGTACCTC. Amino acid sequence: CASSRQETQYL.

This chain connects TRBV19 to TRBJ1-1; the D gene is possibly TRBD1 (6 bases). Germline values: CDR1 LNHDA, CDR2 SQIVND (reference sequence). The CDR3 totals 16 residues. The V gene lost 7 bases and the J gene lost 6 bases, with 24 bases spanning the gap. Here the CDR3 reads CASTLGGRSGKPEAFF. CDR3 in DNA: TGTGCCAGTACCCTCGGGGGGCGTAGCGGGAAGCCTGAAGCTTTCTTT.

The rearrangement joins TRBV7-2 to TRBJ1-2, with a possible D match to TRBD1 (6 bases). This CDR3 is built from 15 residues. Trimming removed 5 bases from V and 5 bases from J, with 18 bases in between. The germline gives CDR1 SGHTA, CDR2 FQGNSA. In nucleotides, the CDR3 is TGTGCCAGCAGCACCACACAGGGAGATGCTTATGGCTACACCTTC. This translates into CASSTTQGDAYGYTF.

This sequence joins TRBV11-2 and TRBJ2-1; D unclear. The V gene lost 1 base and the J gene lost 8 bases, with 6 bases spanning the gap. The CDR3 runs 12 residues. CDR1 and CDR2 from the germline V gene are SGHAT and FQNNGV. In DNA, the CDR3 is TGTGCCAGCAGCTTAGGGTGGGATGAGCAGTTCTTC. Amino acid sequence: CASSLGWDEQFF. The whole variable domain, remainder taken from reference TRBV11-2 and TRBJ2-1, is EAGVAQSPRYKIIEKRQSVAFWCNPISGHATLYWYQQILGQGPKLLIQFQNNGVVDDSQLPKDRFSAERLKGVDSTLKIQPAKLEDSAVYLCASSLGWDEQFFGPGTRLTVL.

The V and J genes are TRBV6-1 and TRBJ2-1, with D unresolved. The CDR3 is 14 amino acids. Deletions cut 7 bases from V and 0 bases from J, with 10 bases between. The germline V gene has CDR1 MNHNS and CDR2 SASEGT. The CDR3 spells CASTDWSSYNEQFF. CDR3 sequence (DNA): TGTGCCAGCACCGACTGGAGCTCCTACAATGAGCAGTTCTTC.

The CDR3 DNA reads TGTGCCAGCAGCGTAGTGCGGGCGGATGAGCAGTTCTTC. As protein: CASSVVRADEQFF. V usage is TRBV9 and J usage is TRBJ2-1, with a weak D call TRBD2 (5 bases). Trimming left V 0 bases short and J 8 bases short, with 9 bases between. Germline loops: CDR1 SGDLS, CDR2 YYNGEE. CDR3 size: 13 residues.

The chain is built from TRBV20-1 and TRBJ2-1; TRBD2 agrees at 10 bases. This CDR3 region has 14 residues. Germline-derived CDR1 and CDR2 are DFQATT and SNEGSKA (reference sequence). J was trimmed by 7 bases and V by 6 bases; bases with no gene match: 9. This chain's CDR3 is CSALDLAGDNEQFF. In DNA form, the CDR3 reads TGCAGTGCCCTGGACCTAGCGGGAGATAATGAGCAGTTCTTC.

The chain recombines TRBV15 with TRBJ2-1; D possibly corresponds to TRBD2 (5 bases). V was shortened by 3 bases and J by 3 bases, with 9 bases between the two germline ends. CDR3 length equals 14 residues. Germline V gives CDR1 LNHNV, CDR2 YYDKDF (reference sequence). CDR3 nucleotide sequence: TGTGCCACCAGCAGGTACCGGGACTACAATGAGCAGTTCTTC. Its protein product is CATSRYRDYNEQFF.

The chain joins TRBV5-1 to TRBJ1-4, with 8 bases matching TRBD1. Germline assignment: CDR1 SGHRS and CDR2 YFSETQ. Trimming took 3 bases from V and 4 from J; bases not matched to a gene: 11. This CDR3 spans 17 amino acids. Here the CDR3 DNA reads TGCGCCAGCAGCTCGGAGGGGACAGGAGACCTTAATGAAAAACTGTTTTTT. Translation: CASSSEGTGDLNEKLFF.

This clonotype showed up just once. J is TRBJ2-2 and V is TRBV7-6; tentatively, D is TRBD2 (6 bases). The CDR3 is 17 amino acids. CDR1 and CDR2 from the germline V gene are SGHVS and FNYEAQ. Trimming left V 3 bases short and J 3 bases short, with 17 bases between. CDR3: CASSLPLGGADTGELFF. The CDR3 DNA reads TGTGCCAGCAGCTTGCCCCTGGGGGGAGCGGACACCGGGGAGCTGTTTTTT.

The chain links TRBV9 to TRBJ1-2; the D gene is possibly TRBD1 (5 bases). V was shortened by 4 bases and J by 4 bases, with 17 bases between the two germline ends. Germline-derived CDR1 and CDR2 are SGDLS and YYNGEE. The CDR3 length is 15 residues. CDR3 coding DNA: TGTGCCAGCAGCTTGAGAGGGGACCGGAGCTATGGCTACACCTTC. Translation gives CASSLRGDRSYGYTF.

This sequence joins TRBV4-1 and TRBJ2-2; no clear D gene. In germline, CDR1 is MGHRA, CDR2 YSYEKL. The CDR3 runs to 16 residues. V was pared by 1 base and J by 2 bases, with 11 bases between. CDR3 DNA sequence: TGCGCCAGCAGCCAAGGCGGCAGGCTAAACACCGGGGAGCTGTTTTTT. This gives the protein CASSQGGRLNTGELFF.

The chain is built from TRBV5-1 and TRBJ2-2; perhaps D is TRBD1 or TRBD2 (5 bases each). From germline, CDR1 is SGHRS and CDR2 YFSETQ. Trimming pared 3 bases from V and 6 bases from J, leaving 12 bases between. This CDR3 spans 14 amino acids. This CDR3 is CASSSPGRAGELFF. The CDR3 DNA reads TGCGCCAGCAGCTCCCCGGGGCGGGCCGGGGAGCTGTTTTTT.

This clonotype was seen once. The chain uses TRBV5-5 and TRBJ1-5, with D possibly matching TRBD1 (5 bases). With 1 base removed from V and 0 bases from J, the gap between germline ends came to 11 bases. Germline-derived CDR1 and CDR2 are SGHKS and YYEKEE (reference sequence). CDR3 size: 16 residues. The chain's CDR3 is CASSLSGAGSNQPQHF. The CDR3 DNA is TGTGCCAGCAGCTTGTCCGGGGCAGGTAGCAATCAGCCCCAGCATTTT.